This TCR beta chain was documented in a study of T-cell reconstitution after alpha-beta-depleted transplantation in children. Whole-study findings and limits: At day 60, the high TCRbeta diversity found in some patients originated from recipient T cells and thymic progenitors that had survived.

This CDR3 is built from 15 residues. Germline CDR1 reads SNHLY; CDR2 reads FYNNEI. V was trimmed by 6 bases and J by 6 bases, leaving 18 bases between them. As for this clonotype: Its antigen remains unidentified.

Researchers prepared the TCRbeta library using unique molecular identifiers, the study reports. Via MiXCR, TCRdb re-called the PCR reads, giving one row per CDR3 protein. The sample has over 150,000 distinct CDR3 sequences, 8.5% to 14% seen once; the top ten hold approximately 13%. The sample was PBMCs, taken before TCRalphabeta/CD19-depleted stem cell transplant. J is TRBJ2-1 and V is TRBV2; TRBD1 might be the D (6 bases). This TCR was sampled from a boy between 2 and 10 years old with acute myeloid leukemia, due to receive a stem cell transplant. Here the CDR3 reads CASSREGGEGNEQFF. The DNA for the CDR3 is TGTGCCAGCAGCCGAGAAGGGGGTGAGGGCAATGAGCAGTTCTTC. The whole variable domain, filled in from reference TRBV2 and TRBJ2-1, reads EPEVTQTPSHQVTQMGQEVILRCVPISNHLYFYWYRQILGQKVEFLVSFYNNEISEKSEIFDDQFSVERPDGSNFTLKIRSTKLEDSAMYFCASSREGGEGNEQFFGPGTRLTVL.